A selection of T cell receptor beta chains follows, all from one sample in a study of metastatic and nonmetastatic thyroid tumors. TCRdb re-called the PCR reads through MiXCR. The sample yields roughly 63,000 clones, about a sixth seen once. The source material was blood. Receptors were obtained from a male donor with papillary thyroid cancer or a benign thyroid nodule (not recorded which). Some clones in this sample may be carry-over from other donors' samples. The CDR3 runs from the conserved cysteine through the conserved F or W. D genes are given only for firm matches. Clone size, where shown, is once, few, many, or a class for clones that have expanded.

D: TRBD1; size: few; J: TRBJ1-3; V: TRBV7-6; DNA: TGTGCCAGCAGCTTAGCGCCCGGGACAGGGGACTCTGGAAACACCATATATTTT; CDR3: CASSLAPGTGDSGNTIYF
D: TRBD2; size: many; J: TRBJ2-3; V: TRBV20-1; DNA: TGCAGTGCTAGAGAAAGGCTAGCGGGAGAGGCAGATACGCAGTATTTT; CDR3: CSARERLAGEADTQYF
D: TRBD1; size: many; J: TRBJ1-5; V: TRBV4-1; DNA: TGCGCCAGCAGCCAAGCCGCCGACAGGGGCGGCCAGCCCCAGCATTTT; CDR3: CASSQAADRGGQPQHF
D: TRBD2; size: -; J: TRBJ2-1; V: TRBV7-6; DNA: TGTGCCAGCAGCCCAGAGGTAGCGGGAACGTACAATGAGCAGTTCTTC; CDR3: CASSPEVAGTYNEQFF
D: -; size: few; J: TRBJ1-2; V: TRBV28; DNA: TGTGCCAGCAGTTTAAGCGGACCGGGCTATGTCTACACCTTC; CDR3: CASSLSGPGYVYTF
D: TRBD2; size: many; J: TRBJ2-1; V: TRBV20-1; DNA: TGCAGTGCTAAACGGACTAGCGGGGGCAATGAGCAGTTCTTC; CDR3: CSAKRTSGGNEQFF
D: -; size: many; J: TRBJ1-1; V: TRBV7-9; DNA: TGTGCCAGCAGCTTTCCAGGCGCCGCCGGAGAAGCTTTCTTT; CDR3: CASSFPGAAGEAFF
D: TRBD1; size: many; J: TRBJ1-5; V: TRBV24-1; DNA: TGTGCCACCCAGCGGGGACAGGGGTATATGCAGCCCCAGCATTTT; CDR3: CATQRGQGYMQPQHF
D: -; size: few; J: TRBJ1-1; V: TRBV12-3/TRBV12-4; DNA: TGTGCCAGCAGTTTGGGGTTAACTGAAGCTTTCTTT; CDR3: CASSLGLTEAFF
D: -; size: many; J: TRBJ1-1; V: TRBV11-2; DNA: TGTGCCAGCAGCCCAAGACAGATGAACACTGAAGCTTTCTTT; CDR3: CASSPRQMNTEAFF
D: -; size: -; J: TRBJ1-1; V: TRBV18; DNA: TGTGCCAGCTCATCAACAGTCCCTGATTTGGTTACTGAAGCTTTCTTT; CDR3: CASSSTVPDLVTEAFF
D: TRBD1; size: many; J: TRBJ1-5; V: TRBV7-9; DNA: TGTGCCAGCAGCTCGGGACAGGGGTTGCAGCCCCAGCATTTT; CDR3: CASSSGQGLQPQHF
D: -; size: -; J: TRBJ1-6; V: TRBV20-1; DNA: TGCAGTGCTAGAGATGGGGACCTGTTTTCACCCCTCCACTTT; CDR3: CSARDGDLFSPLHF
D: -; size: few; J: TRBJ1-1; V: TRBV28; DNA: TGTGCCAGCATTCGACAGGTGGACCTCCACACTGAAGCTTTCTTT; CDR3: CASIRQVDLHTEAFF
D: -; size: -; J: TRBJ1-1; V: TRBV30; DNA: TGTGCCTGGAGTCTCGGGGAAACCGGAGCTTTCTTT; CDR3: CAWSLGETGAFF
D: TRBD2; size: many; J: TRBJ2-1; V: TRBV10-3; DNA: TGTGCCATCAGTGAGTCGCCTAGCGGGGGGGAAGGGGATGAGCAGTTCTTC; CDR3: CAISESPSGGEGDEQFF
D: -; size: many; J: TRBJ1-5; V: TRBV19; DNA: TGTGCCAGTAGCTACGGGAGTGGCGGCAATCAGCCCCAGCATTTT; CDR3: CASSYGSGGNQPQHF
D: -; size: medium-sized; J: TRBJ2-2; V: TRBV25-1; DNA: TGTGCCAGCAGCGGCGGGGTTGATACCGGGGAGCTGTTTTTT; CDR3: CASSGGVDTGELFF
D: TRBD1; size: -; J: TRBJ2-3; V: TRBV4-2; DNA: TGTGCCAGCAGCCGACTAAACAGGGGCCCCACAGATACGCAGTATTTT; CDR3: CASSRLNRGPTDTQYF
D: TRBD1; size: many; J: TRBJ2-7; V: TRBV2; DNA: TGTGCCAGCAGATCACAGGGGGAACTCTACGAGCAGTACTTC; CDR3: CASRSQGELYEQYF
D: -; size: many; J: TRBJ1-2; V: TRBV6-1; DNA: TGTGCCAGCAGTGAGTGGGGGCGAGCAGGGGTCTATGGCTACACCTTC; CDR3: CASSEWGRAGVYGYTF
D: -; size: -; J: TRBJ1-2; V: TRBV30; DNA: TGTGCCTGGATCCTCCTGGGGAGGAACTATGGCTACACCTTC; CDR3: CAWILLGRNYGYTF
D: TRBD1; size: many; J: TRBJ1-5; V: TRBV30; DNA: TGTGCCTGGAGTGTGGGGGACAGGGAGAATGGCCAGCCCCAGCATTTT; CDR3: CAWSVGDRENGQPQHF
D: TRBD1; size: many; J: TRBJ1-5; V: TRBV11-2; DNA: TGTGCCAGCAGCTCCGGGACAGAGAATCAGCCCCAGCATTTT; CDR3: CASSSGTENQPQHF
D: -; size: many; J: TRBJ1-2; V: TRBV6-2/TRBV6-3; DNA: TGTGCCAGCAGTCCCCCTCCAGGGGTAGGCTACACCTTC; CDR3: CASSPPPGVGYTF
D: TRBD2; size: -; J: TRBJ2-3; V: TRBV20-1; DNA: TGCAGTGCTAGGGACCGACTAGCGGGACACACAGATACGCAGTATTTT; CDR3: CSARDRLAGHTDTQYF
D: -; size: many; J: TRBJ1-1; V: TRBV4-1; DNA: -; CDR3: CASTQRGDLSGPSTEAFF
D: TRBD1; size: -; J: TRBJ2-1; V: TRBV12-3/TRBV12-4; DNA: TGTGCCAGCAGTCCCCTGACAGGGTGGGATGAGCAGTTCTTC; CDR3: CASSPLTGWDEQFF
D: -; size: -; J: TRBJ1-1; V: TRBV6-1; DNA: TGTGCCAGCACCGCCTGGGGCACTGAAGCTTTCTTT; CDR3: CASTAWGTEAFF